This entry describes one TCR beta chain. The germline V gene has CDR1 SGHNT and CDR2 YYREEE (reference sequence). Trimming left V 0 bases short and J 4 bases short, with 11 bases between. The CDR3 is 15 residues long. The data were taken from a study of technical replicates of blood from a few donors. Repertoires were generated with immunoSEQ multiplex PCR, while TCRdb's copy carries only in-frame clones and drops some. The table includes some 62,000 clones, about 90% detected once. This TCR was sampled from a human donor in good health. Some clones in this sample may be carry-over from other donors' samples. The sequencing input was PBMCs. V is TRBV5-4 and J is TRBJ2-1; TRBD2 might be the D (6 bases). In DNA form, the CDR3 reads TGTGCCAGCAGCTTGGATTTGGGGGGTTACAATGAGCAGTTCTTC. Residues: CASSLDLGGYNEQFF. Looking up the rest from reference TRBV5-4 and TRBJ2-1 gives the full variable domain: ETGVTQSPTHLIKTRGQQVTLRCSSQSGHNTVSWYQQALGQGPQFIFQYYREEENGRGNFPPRFSGLQFPNYSSELNVNALELDDSALYLCASSLDLGGYNEQFFGPGTRLTVL.